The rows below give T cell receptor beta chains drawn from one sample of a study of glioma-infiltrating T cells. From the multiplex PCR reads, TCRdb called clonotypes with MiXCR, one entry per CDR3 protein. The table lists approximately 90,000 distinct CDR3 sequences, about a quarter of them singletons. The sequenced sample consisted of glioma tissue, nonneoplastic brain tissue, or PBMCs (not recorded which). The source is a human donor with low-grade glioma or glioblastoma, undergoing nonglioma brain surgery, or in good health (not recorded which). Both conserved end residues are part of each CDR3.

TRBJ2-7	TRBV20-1	CSAMTGNAYEQYF
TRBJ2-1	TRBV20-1	CSARELALNNEQFF
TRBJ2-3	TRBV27	CASSDPGTFTDTQYF
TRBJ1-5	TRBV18	CASAPREGRQPQHF
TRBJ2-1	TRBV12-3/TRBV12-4	CASSPGSYNEQFF
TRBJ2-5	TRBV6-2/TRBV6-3	CASSSPQRQETQYF
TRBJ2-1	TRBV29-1	CSSDRGHEQFF
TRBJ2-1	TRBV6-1	CAISDTGLAGVNKQFF
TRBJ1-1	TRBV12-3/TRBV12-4	CASGPGRTEAFF
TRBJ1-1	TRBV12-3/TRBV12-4	CAEDRGLNTEAFF
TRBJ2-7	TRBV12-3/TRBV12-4	CASSHSYYEQYF
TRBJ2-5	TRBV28	CASSSRTGYQETQYF
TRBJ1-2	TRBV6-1	CASKKTGYGYTF
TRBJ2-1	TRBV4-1	CASSQDGQEFGEQFF
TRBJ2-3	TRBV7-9	CASSSGQGTDTQYF
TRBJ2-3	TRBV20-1	CSASRGGVTDTQYF
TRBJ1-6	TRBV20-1	CSARIRGGNSPLHF
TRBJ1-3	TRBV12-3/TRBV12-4	CASSLPSGYSGNTIYF
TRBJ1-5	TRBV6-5	CASSYWEGQPQHF
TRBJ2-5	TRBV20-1	CSAQTSGTPRRETQYF
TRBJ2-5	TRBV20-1	CSARSPQGKETQYF
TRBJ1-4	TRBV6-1	CASRTGGSEKLFF
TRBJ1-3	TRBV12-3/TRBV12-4	CASGPPRAGNTIYF
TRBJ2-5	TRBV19	CASSIGLQETQYF
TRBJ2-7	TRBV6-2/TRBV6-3	CASSYPTYEQYF
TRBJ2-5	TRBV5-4	CASSPGAKETQYF
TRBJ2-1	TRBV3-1	CASQRLGAPGNTQFF
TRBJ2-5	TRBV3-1	CASSQGAGSWSETQYF
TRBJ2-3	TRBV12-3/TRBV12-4	CASSYRGGPVDTQYF
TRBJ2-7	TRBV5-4	CASSFSGSTYEQYF
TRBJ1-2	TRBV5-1	CASSFGQGYGYTF
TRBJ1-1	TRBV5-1	CASSLTGNTEAFF
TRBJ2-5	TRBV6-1	CASSLSGQRLETQYF
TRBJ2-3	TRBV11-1	CASSSEAGAQDTQYF
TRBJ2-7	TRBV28	CASSTRQGARDEQYF
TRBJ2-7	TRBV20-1	CSARAPAGASYEQYF
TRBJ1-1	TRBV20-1	CSATTRAVTNTEAFF
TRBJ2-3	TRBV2	CASSGIDGAVGTDTQYF
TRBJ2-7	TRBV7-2	CASSYNPGTAAYEQYF
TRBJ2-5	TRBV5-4	CASSSSSGRAVETQYF
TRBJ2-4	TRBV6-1	CAISRQGWGDKNIQYF
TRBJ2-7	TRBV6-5	CASKRDNNLYEQYF
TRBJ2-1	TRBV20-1	CSARAGGAYNEQFF